The 14 T cell receptor beta chains in this list originate from one sample, sequenced in a study of a mutant IDH1 vaccine in newly diagnosed glioma. This table comes from immunoSEQ multiplex PCR, and its TCRdb copy is limited to in-frame clones, with some not included. The sample yields 99,000 or so clones, 70% to 90% seen once. Described time point: baseline, week 1 (first vaccination visit). The sample's treatment: pre-vaccination baseline after standard-of-care therapy. The specimen comprised PBMCs, sampled from a glioma patient treated with radiotherapy, temozolomide or both. All receptors come from a woman aged 45-59 years with glioma.

The rearrangement joins TRBV27 to TRBJ2-5; D possibly corresponds to TRBD2 (6 bases). The germline CDR1 and CDR2 sequences are MNHEY and SMNVEV (reference sequence). This CDR3 contains 12 residues. The CDR3 DNA reads as TGTACCCCAAGGAGGGCCCAAGAGACCCAGTACTTC. It codes for CTPRRAQETQYF.

This clone occurred a few times. The chain recombines TRBV28 with TRBJ1-1, with a tentative D call TRBD1 (5 bases). Germline loops: CDR1 MDHEN, CDR2 SYDVKM. The V end lost 10 bases, the J end lost 7 bases, and 10 bases lay between the germline ends. The CDR3 covers 10 residues. CDR3 DNA: TGTGCCATCCAGGGAGGTGAAGCTTTCTTT. Translation gives CAIQGGEAFF.

The chain employs TRBV28 and TRBJ1-5; D ambiguous. Germline-derived CDR1 and CDR2 are MDHEN and SYDVKM. The CDR3 is 17 residues long. V lost 3 bases and J 2 bases, leaving 17 bases between the germline ends. This CDR3 is CASSFSEGRGGNQPQHF. The CDR3, as DNA: TGTGCCAGCAGTTTCTCTGAAGGGCGAGGTGGCAATCAGCCCCAGCATTTT.

This chain joins TRBV6-5 and TRBJ2-1; perhaps D is TRBD1 or TRBD2 (5 bases each). The CDR3 is made up of 13 amino acids. Germline V gene data show CDR1 as MNHEY and CDR2 as SVGAGI. V lost 2 bases and J lost 10, with 12 bases in between. Written as DNA, the CDR3 is TGTGCCAGCAGTTACCCCGGGACCAGGGAGCAGTTCTTC. Encoded protein: CASSYPGTREQFF.

V usage is TRBV28 and J usage is TRBJ2-1; D remains ambiguous. Per the germline V gene, CDR1 is MDHEN and CDR2 is SYDVKM. V was shortened by 1 base and J by 5 bases, with 9 bases between the two germline ends. The CDR3 sequence is 14 residues long. CDR3 nucleotide sequence: TGTGCCAGCAGTTTATCAGGTGACGACAATGAGCAGTTCTTC. It translates to CASSLSGDDNEQFF.

The chain carries TRBV27 and TRBJ2-1; 7 bases are shared with TRBD1. Germline V lookup: CDR1 MNHEY, CDR2 SMNVEV (reference sequence). The CDR3 sequence is 14 residues long. With 2 bases clipped from V and 5 bases from J, the junction kept 3 bases outside the gene matches. The CDR3 DNA reads as TGTGCCAGCAGTTTAAGGGACAGACACAATGAGCAGTTCTTC. This codes for CASSLRDRHNEQFF.

CDR3 nucleotide sequence: TGTGCCAGCACCCCGACAACACTTAGGGGGGGGGTTTATCCTAATGAGCAGTTCTTC. Residues: CASTPTTLRGGVYPNEQFF. The chain carries TRBV27 and TRBJ2-1; D is possibly TRBD2 (7 bases). The V gene's germline CDR1 is MNHEY and CDR2 SMNVEV (reference sequence). The length of the CDR3 is 19 residues. Trimming stripped 7 bases from V and 7 bases from J, with 32 bases between.

This clone was seen a single time. The chain is built from TRBV7-3 and TRBJ2-5; 7 bases agree with TRBD2. Germline V lookup: CDR1 SGHTA, CDR2 FQGTGA. With V trimmed by 4 bases and J by 5 bases, 7 bases remained unmatched. The CDR3 is 14 amino acids. This chain's CDR3 is CASSSGGSGETQYF. The CDR3 DNA sequence: TGTGCCAGCAGCTCTGGCGGGAGTGGGGAGACCCAGTACTTC. Full variable domain (remainder filled in from reference TRBV7-3 and TRBJ2-5): GAGVSQTPSNKVTEKGKYVELRCDPISGHTALYWYRQSLGQGPEFLIYFQGTGAADDSGLPNDRFFAVRPEGSVSTLKIQRTERGDSAVYLCASSSGGSGETQYFGPGTRLLVL.

The genes are TRBV11-2 and TRBJ2-7; TRBD2 aligns across 10 bases. J was trimmed by 1 base and V by 4 bases; bases with no gene match: 4. Germline lookup yields CDR1 SGHAT and CDR2 FQNNGV. There are 15 residues in the CDR3. The CDR3 DNA sequence: TGTGCCAGCAGCTACGGACTAGCGGAATCCTACGAGCAGTACTTC. Its protein is CASSYGLAESYEQYF.

This clone was counted a few times. The chain combines TRBV29-1 with TRBJ1-2; D unresolved. Looked up from germline, CDR1 is SQVTM and CDR2 is ANQGSEA. Trimming took off 4 bases at V and 2 bases at J, with 8 bases between the two ends. The CDR3 has 12 residues. This CDR3 is CSVAWQNYGYTF. The CDR3 nucleotides are TGCAGCGTTGCTTGGCAGAACTATGGCTACACCTTC.

The chain combines TRBV29-1 with TRBJ2-4; tentative D call: TRBD1 (5 bases). Germline CDR1 and CDR2: SQVTM and ANQGSEA. Trimming removed 3 bases from V and 6 bases from J, with 12 bases in between. This CDR3 comprises 13 residues. CDR3 DNA: TGCAGCGTTGAGAGGCAGGGAAGAAACATTCAGTACTTC. The encoded protein is CSVERQGRNIQYF.

With regard to this clone: At one of its ends the junction is not consistent with the germline gene, which may arise from a read error. This chain uses TRBV20-1 with TRBJ1-1; TRBD1 is a possible D gene (5 bases). Germline loops: CDR1 DFQATT, CDR2 SNEGSKA (reference sequence). This CDR3 has 11 amino acids. The DNA for the CDR3 is TGCAGTGTTAGACCGGGACTGGAGGCTTTCTTT. Protein: CSVRPGLEAFF.

The chain couples TRBV27 to TRBJ2-7; 7 nucleotides match TRBD2. The CDR3 loop spans 15 amino acids. Germline CDR1 MNHEY, CDR2 SMNVEV (reference sequence). V was clipped by 0 bases and J by 6 bases; unmatched bases: 8. CDR3 region: CASSLSRTSYGEQYF. CDR3 nucleotides: TGTGCCAGCAGTTTATCCCGGACTAGTTACGGCGAGCAGTACTTC.

This clone was recorded only once. The chain links TRBV11-2 to TRBJ2-2; 9 bases line up with TRBD2. The CDR3 is made up of 15 amino acids. Germline CDR1 reads SGHAT; CDR2 reads FQNNGV. The trim removed 5 bases at V and 7 bases at J, leaving 8 bases unmatched. DNA for the CDR3: TGTGCCAGCAGCGGCCTAAGGCGGGAGGGCGGGGAGCTGTTTTTT. Translated: CASSGLRREGGELFF.